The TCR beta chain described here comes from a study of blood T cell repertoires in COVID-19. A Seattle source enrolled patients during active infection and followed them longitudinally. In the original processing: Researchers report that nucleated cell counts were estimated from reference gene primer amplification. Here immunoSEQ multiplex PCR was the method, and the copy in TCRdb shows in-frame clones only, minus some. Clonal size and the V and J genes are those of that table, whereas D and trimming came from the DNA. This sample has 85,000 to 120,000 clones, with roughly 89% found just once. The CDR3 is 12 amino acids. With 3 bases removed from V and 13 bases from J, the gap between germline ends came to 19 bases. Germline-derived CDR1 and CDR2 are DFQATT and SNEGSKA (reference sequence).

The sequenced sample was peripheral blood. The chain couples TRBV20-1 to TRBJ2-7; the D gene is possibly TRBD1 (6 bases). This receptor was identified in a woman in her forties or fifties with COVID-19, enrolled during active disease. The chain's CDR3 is CSASAPGTRLYF. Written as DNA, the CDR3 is TGCAGTGCTAGTGCCCCCGGGACAAGATTATACTTC.